This passage covers 22 T cell receptor beta chains from one sample sequenced in a study of blood T cells in healthy people across ages. Through a sample-barcoded 5' primer and a J-beta primer mix, a second PCR was run for roughly 7 to 11 cycles. In TCRdb, the 5' RACE reads were re-called with MiXCR into one record per CDR3 protein. The profile shows roughly 800,000 distinct CDR3 sequences, roughly 25% of them singletons. The same specimen was also included in a second study, on T cells of mothers and their children.

The sequencing sample was made of blood. These receptor sequences come from a boy between 5 and 17 years old in good health.

This clonotype was observed a few times. This chain links TRBV7-2 with TRBJ2-3; no clear D. With 5 bases removed from V and 4 bases from J, the gap between germline ends came to 10 bases. Germline V gene sequence: CDR1 SGHTA, CDR2 FQGNSA. This CDR3 has 13 amino acids. CDR3 region: CASSQMRADTQYF. The CDR3 bases are TGTGCCAGCAGCCAGATGCGTGCAGATACGCAGTATTTT.

The rearrangement links TRBV3-1 to TRBJ2-5, with 9 bases that match TRBD1. Near its end, the DNA agrees better with TRBJ2-7, so the J call may be wrong. The CDR3 is 14 residues long. The V gene's germline CDR1 is LGHDT and CDR2 YNNKEL (reference sequence). CDR3 DNA sequence: TGTGCCAGCAGCTCGGACAGGGGAGCCTACGAGCAGTACTTC. Translation gives CASSSDRGAYEQYF.

The chain has TRBV6-2 or TRBV6-3 and TRBJ2-1; 10 nucleotides align to TRBD2. CDR3 length: 18 amino acids. Trimming took 1 base from V and 0 from J; bases not matched to a gene: 6. CDR1 is MNHEY, CDR2 SVGEGT, per germline. CDR3 sequence (DNA): TGTGCCAGCAGTTACTACCCTAGCGGGGGCCCCTCCTACAATGAGCAGTTCTTC. Its translation is CASSYYPSGGPSYNEQFF.

The chain has TRBV29-1 and TRBJ1-2; D might be TRBD1 (5 bases). With 5 bases removed from V and 8 bases from J, the gap between germline ends came to 9 bases. CDR1 SQVTM and CDR2 ANQGSEA come from the germline V gene. This CDR3 spans 10 amino acids. CDR3 DNA sequence: TGCAGCGTTTTCGAGGGGGGCTACACCTTC. This codes for CSVFEGGYTF. Full variable domain (missing parts from reference TRBV29-1 and TRBJ1-2): SAVISQKPSRDICQRGTSLTIQCQVDSQVTMMFWYRQQPGQSLTLIATANQGSEATYESGFVIDKFPISRPNLTFSTLTVSNMSPEDSSIYLCSVFEGGYTFGSGTRLTVV.

J is TRBJ2-6 and V is TRBV7-9, with 8 bases identical to TRBD1. Germline-derived CDR1 and CDR2 are SEHNR and FQNEAQ (reference sequence). The length of the CDR3 is 18 residues. V trimming: 6 bases; J trimming: 0 bases; junction bases outside the gene matches: 10. The CDR3 bases are TGTGCCAGCAGACGCGGGACAGGTGCGATCTCTGGGGCCAACGTCCTGACTTTC. Encoded protein: CASRRGTGAISGANVLTF.

This clonotype showed up just a few times. This chain links TRBV12-3 or TRBV12-4 with TRBJ2-5; TRBD1 might be the D (6 bases). The ends were cut back, 5 bases at V and 5 bases at J, with 15 bases in the middle. The CDR3 is made up of 14 amino acids. The chain's CDR3 is CASSIFGTMETQYF. The CDR3 DNA is TGTGCCAGCAGTATCTTCGGGACAATGGAGACCCAGTACTTC.

The J gene is TRBJ1-6, the V gene TRBV2; D gene ambiguous. Germline V gives CDR1 SNHLY, CDR2 FYNNEI. Trimming pared 7 bases from V and 9 bases from J, leaving 16 bases between. The CDR3 consists of 14 residues. As DNA, the CDR3 is TGTGCCAGCAAGCTCCTGGGCAACGGTTCACCCCTCCACTTT. This codes for CASKLLGNGSPLHF.

Concerning this clonotype: At one boundary the junction diverges from the germline segment, which might be a read error. This chain links TRBV6-1 with TRBJ2-7, with 10 bases identical to TRBD1. Germline assignment: CDR1 MNHNS and CDR2 SASEGT. This CDR3 has 16 residues. Written as DNA, the CDR3 is TGCGCCAGCAGTGACATCCGAACCGGGACAGGGGTCGAGCAGTACTTC. It is translated as CASSDIRTGTGVEQYF.

This clonotype has a handful of counts. The J gene is TRBJ1-4, the V gene TRBV25-1, with D possibly matching TRBD1 (5 bases). Per germline, CDR1 MGHDK and CDR2 SYGVNS. V lost 3 bases, J lost 7 bases, and 12 bases lay in between. CDR3 length: 14 residues. The CDR3 DNA follows: TGTGCCAGCAGTGATCTGGCAGGGACTGAAAAACTGTTTTTT. Amino acid sequence: CASSDLAGTEKLFF.

The rearrangement links TRBV13 to TRBJ2-2; 7 nucleotides line up with TRBD1. This CDR3 contains 14 residues. From germline, CDR1 is PRHDT and CDR2 FYEKMQ (reference sequence). Trimming removed 7 bases from V and 4 bases from J; junction bases left unmatched: 6. As DNA, the CDR3 is TGTGCCAGCACCTCGACAGGGTCCACCGGGGAGCTGTTTTTT. Its protein product is CASTSTGSTGELFF.

This clonotype was seen only a few times. V is TRBV7-2 and J is TRBJ1-2; 8 bases map to TRBD1. Germline trimming cut 4 bases from V and 3 bases from J; bases unmatched to any gene: 7. CDR1 is SGHTA, CDR2 FQGNSA, per germline. The CDR3 is made up of 15 amino acids. Here the CDR3 reads CASSSPDRDYYGYTF. CDR3 sequence (DNA): TGTGCCAGCAGCTCCCCGGACAGGGACTACTATGGCTACACCTTC. Using reference TRBV7-2 and TRBJ1-2 for the parts outside the CDR3, the full variable domain is GAGVSQSPSNKVTEKGKDVELRCDPISGHTALYWYRQSLGQGLEFLIYFQGNSAPDKSGLPSDRFSAERTGGSVSTLTIQRTQQEDSAVYLCASSSPDRDYYGYTFGSGTRLTVV.

The chain carries TRBV7-2 and TRBJ2-5, with a tentative D call TRBD2 (5 bases). Germline loops: CDR1 SGHTA, CDR2 FQGNSA. The V and J ends lost 3 bases and 2 bases respectively, with 10 bases between them. CDR3 length equals 14 residues. CDR3 nucleotides: TGTGCCAGCAGCTTTTCGACTACTCAAGAGACCCAGTACTTC. Encoded protein: CASSFSTTQETQYF.

A remark on this clonotype: A junction boundary mismatches the germline segment, possibly from a read error. The CDR3 is CASSPGSRDTQYF. The CDR3, as DNA: TGTGCCAGCAGCCCCGGGAGCAGAGATACGCAGTATTTT. This rearrangement joins TRBV7-9 to TRBJ2-3; a weak D match, TRBD2 (6 bases). There are 13 residues in the CDR3. Germline V gene data show CDR1 as SEHNR and CDR2 as FQNEAQ (reference sequence).

The V gene is TRBV9, the J gene TRBJ1-3; possibly TRBD1 for D (5 bases). Trimming removed 4 bases from V and 7 bases from J, with 18 bases in between. This CDR3 is built from 15 residues. The germline V gene encodes CDR1 SGDLS and CDR2 YYNGEE. As DNA, the CDR3 is TGTGCCAGCAGCCCAGAACAGGCACCTCCGAACACCATATATTTT. It encodes CASSPEQAPPNTIYF. The full variable domain, with the rest looked up from reference TRBV9 and TRBJ1-3, is DSGVTQTPKHLITATGQRVTLRCSPRSGDLSVYWYQQSLDQGLQFLIQYYNGEERAKGNILERFSAQQFPDLHSELNLSSLELGDSALYFCASSPEQAPPNTIYFGEGSWLTVV.

The rearrangement joins TRBV14 to TRBJ2-7, with D unresolved. Germline CDR1 is SGHDN and CDR2 is FVKESK. Trimming took 1 base from V and 7 from J, leaving 8 bases between them. This CDR3 region has 12 residues. CDR3 loop: CASSQATFEQYF. CDR3 sequence (DNA): TGTGCCAGCAGCCAAGCAACATTTGAGCAGTACTTC.

This clonotype was observed a few times. The chain uses TRBV12-3 or TRBV12-4 and TRBJ2-3; no clear D gene. V was shortened by 2 bases and J by 0 bases, with 6 bases between the two germline ends. The CDR3 spans 14 residues. The CDR3 nucleotides are TGTGCCAGCAGTTTATACCAGAGCACAGATACGCAGTATTTT. This gives the protein CASSLYQSTDTQYF.

This clonotype showed up just a few times. One end of the junction does not line up with germline, which may come from a read error. This chain connects TRBV7-9 to TRBJ1-4; D may be TRBD1 (6 bases). The V gene's germline CDR1 is SEHNR and CDR2 FQNEAQ (reference sequence). This CDR3 has 15 amino acids. The CDR3 is CASSHLQGLNEELFF. The CDR3 DNA sequence: TGTGCCAGCAGCCACTTACAGGGCCTCAATGAAGAACTGTTTTTT.

The chain joins TRBV11-2 to TRBJ2-3; the match to TRBD2 covers 8 bases. Germline trimming cut 4 bases from V and 2 bases from J; bases unmatched to any gene: 5. The CDR3 covers 15 residues. Germline-derived CDR1 and CDR2 are SGHAT and FQNNGV. CDR3 nucleotide sequence: TGTGCCAGCAGCTCCAATGGACTAGCCACAGATACGCAGTATTTT. Amino acids: CASSSNGLATDTQYF.

The chain carries TRBV5-6 and TRBJ2-1, with 9 bases identical to TRBD1. Germline values: CDR1 SGHDT, CDR2 YYEEEE. V dropped 0 bases and J dropped 9; count of bases not matched to a gene: 4. This CDR3 contains 14 residues. The CDR3 loop is CASSLEGQGTEQFF. As DNA, the CDR3 is TGTGCCAGCAGCTTGGAGGGACAGGGCACTGAGCAGTTCTTC.

CDR3 nucleotide sequence: TGTGCCACCCTATGGACAGCGCAAGAGACCCAGTACTTC. The encoded protein is CATLWTAQETQYF. The chain couples TRBV6-1 to TRBJ2-5; D might be TRBD1 (6 bases). V was trimmed by 10 bases and J by 2 bases, leaving 14 bases between them. Per the germline V gene, CDR1 is MNHNS and CDR2 is SASEGT. CDR3 length: 13 amino acids.

This clonotype turned up a few times. This sequence joins TRBV29-1 and TRBJ1-4; D call uncertain. CDR1 and CDR2 from the germline V gene are SQVTM and ANQGSEA. This CDR3 has 16 residues. V lost 0 bases and J lost 4, with 15 bases in between. In DNA form, the CDR3 reads TGCAGCGTTGAAGATACGGAGGGAGGCGGTAATGAAAAACTGTTTTTT. As protein: CSVEDTEGGGNEKLFF.

There are a few counts of this clonotype. This chain uses TRBV7-3 with TRBJ2-1, with D possibly TRBD1 on 5 matching bases. Germline-derived CDR1 and CDR2 are SGHTA and FQGTGA. Trimming stripped 3 bases from V and 5 bases from J, with 8 bases between. The CDR3 contains 13 residues. CDR3 DNA sequence: TGTGCCAGCAGCTTCCAGGGCGACAATGAGCAGTTCTTC. This encodes CASSFQGDNEQFF. The full variable domain, with the rest looked up from reference TRBV7-3 and TRBJ2-1, is GAGVSQTPSNKVTEKGKYVELRCDPISGHTALYWYRQSLGQGPEFLIYFQGTGAADDSGLPNDRFFAVRPEGSVSTLKIQRTERGDSAVYLCASSFQGDNEQFFGPGTRLTVL.